One and the same sample provided the 2 T cell receptor beta chains below, sequenced in a study of T cells in Graves' hyperthyroidism and ophthalmopathy. What was amplified from RNA transcripts were TCR beta CDR3 regions. The study used the HTBI primer set for a first-round RT-PCR of the TCR CDR3. TCRdb reanalysed the multiplex PCR reads using MiXCR and keeps one entry per CDR3 protein. This table has over 500,000 distinct CDR3 sequences, roughly 18% appearing once. Material for sequencing was blood. These TCRs come from a woman in her late teens or twenties with Graves' ophthalmopathy.

This clonotype was seen only a few times. V usage is TRBV27 and J usage is TRBJ2-3; perhaps TRBD2 as D (6 bases). The CDR3 extends over 14 amino acids. V lost 3 bases, J lost 5 bases, and 12 bases lay in between. Germline V lookup: CDR1 MNHEY, CDR2 SMNVEV (reference sequence). In DNA, the CDR3 is TGTGCCAGCAGTTTCGGCGGGGTTGTAGATACGCAGTATTTT. Amino acid sequence: CASSFGGVVDTQYF.

This clonotype appeared a few times. This sequence joins TRBV24-1 and TRBJ2-1; a possible D gene is TRBD2 (5 bases). The V gene's germline CDR1 is KGHDR and CDR2 SFDVKD. This CDR3 has 15 amino acids. Trimming pared 6 bases from V and 7 bases from J, leaving 18 bases between. This CDR3 is CATSNEGRPWNEQFF. The CDR3 DNA reads as TGTGCCACCAGTAACGAGGGCCGCCCTTGGAATGAGCAGTTCTTC.